One and the same sample provided the 3 T cell receptor beta chains below, sequenced in a study of immune evolution from preneoplasia to lung adenocarcinoma. Repertoires were generated with immunoSEQ multiplex PCR, while TCRdb's copy carries only in-frame clones and drops some. The table includes 6,600 or so clones, 65% to 80% detected once. Sequenced sample: FFPE lung adenocarcinoma in situ tissue. The receptor set was obtained from a person aged 60-79 years with lung adenocarcinoma.

The chain combines TRBV7-9 with TRBJ2-3; D may be TRBD2 (5 bases). Trimming stripped 5 bases from V and 0 bases from J, with 12 bases between. Germline assignment: CDR1 SEHNR and CDR2 FQNEAQ (reference sequence). The CDR3 is made up of 15 amino acids. CDR3 coding DNA: TGTGCCAGCAGCGGGAGCGGAGCTAGCACAGATACGCAGTATTTT. Translating gives CASSGSGASTDTQYF.

The V gene is TRBV5-1, the J gene TRBJ2-5; 8 bases are shared with TRBD1. Trimming at V came to 5 bases and at J to 2 bases, leaving 5 bases not matched to a gene. Looked up from germline, CDR1 is SGHRS and CDR2 is YFSETQ. The CDR3 has 14 amino acids. CDR3 sequence: CASSLQGAQETQYF. Written as DNA, the CDR3 is TGCGCCAGCAGTTTGCAGGGGGCACAAGAGACCCAGTACTTC.

The rearrangement joins TRBV19 to TRBJ2-5; TRBD2 aligns across 12 bases. The CDR3 is made up of 15 amino acids. V dropped 5 bases and J dropped 5; count of bases not matched to a gene: 6. Germline V CDR1 and CDR2: LNHDA, SQIVND (reference sequence). The CDR3 nucleotides read TGTGCCAGTAGTTCTAGCGGGGGGGGATTGGAGACCCAGTACTTC. It encodes CASSSSGGGLETQYF.